This T cell receptor beta chain came from a study of shared clonotypes between healthy human individuals. Donors comprised healthy HIV-negative adults lacking recent acute infections or vaccinations. Per the study methods: Filtering differed, since immunoSEQ gave only junction sequences and no quality scores. The repertoire was sequenced with immunoSEQ multiplex PCR; TCRdb's copy has only in-frame clones and lacks some. V and J calls and clone size are given by that table; D and trimming were obtained from the DNA. The sample lists 950,000 to 1,300,000 clones; approximately 70% were seen once. CDR3 length equals 16 residues. Per germline, CDR1 LNHDA and CDR2 SQIVND (reference sequence). Trimming shortened V by 8 bases and J by 2 bases, and 20 bases separated the two germline ends.

The sequenced material came from memory CD4+ T cells sorted from blood. Subset: CD45RA-negative fraction. V is TRBV19 and J is TRBJ2-3; D could derive from TRBD1 or TRBD2 (5 bases each). The receptor was isolated from a young man in good health. CDR3 sequence reads: CASYPGRERTTDTQYF. CDR3 in DNA: TGTGCCAGTTATCCGGGCAGGGAGCGGACCACAGATACGCAGTATTTT.